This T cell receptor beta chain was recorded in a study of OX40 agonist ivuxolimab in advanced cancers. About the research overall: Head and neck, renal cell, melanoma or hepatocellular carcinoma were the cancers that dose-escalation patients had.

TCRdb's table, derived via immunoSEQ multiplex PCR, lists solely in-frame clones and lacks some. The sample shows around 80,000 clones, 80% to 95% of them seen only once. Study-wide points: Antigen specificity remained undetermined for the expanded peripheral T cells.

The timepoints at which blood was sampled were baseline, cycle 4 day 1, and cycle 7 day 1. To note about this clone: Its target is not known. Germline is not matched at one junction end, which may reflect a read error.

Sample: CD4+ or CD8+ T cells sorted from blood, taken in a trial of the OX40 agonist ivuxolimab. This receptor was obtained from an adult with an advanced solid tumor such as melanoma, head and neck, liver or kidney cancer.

CDR3 coding DNA: TGTGCCATCAGTGCGAACAGCTACGAGCAGTACTTC. It encodes CAISANSYEQYF. The chain has TRBV6-5 and TRBJ2-7; D uncertain. The CDR3 has 12 residues. Germline V gene data show CDR1 as MNHEY and CDR2 as SVGAGI.